This T cell receptor beta chain was sequenced for a study of identical twins. Study-wide results and limits: In cord blood, abundant beta clonotypes had fewer insertions; memory showed no trend.

Carrying unique molecular identifiers, the cDNA also gained a universal primer site through template switching. TCRdb redid the calling of the 5' RACE reads with MiXCR, one entry per CDR3 protein. The sample shows fewer than 500,000 distinct CDR3 sequences, 13% to 15% of them seen only once. Germline CDR1 and CDR2: SGHRS and YFSETQ. Losses at the gene ends were 4 bases for V and 2 bases for J; bases not matched to a gene: 7. There are 15 residues in the CDR3. Only a few counts were recorded for this clonotype. The target antigen is unknown. These data also formed part of another study, on yellow fever vaccine responses in identical twins.

This sequence originates from a woman under 30 in good health. Specimen: CD4+ T cells sorted from blood. This chain uses TRBV5-1 with TRBJ2-5; TRBD2 matches 8 bases. The CDR3 is CASSNSGSLQETQYF. The CDR3 nucleotides are TGCGCCAGCAGCAACAGCGGGAGCTTACAAGAGACCCAGTACTTC.